This T cell receptor beta chain was profiled in a study of CD8+CD57+ T cells in acquired aplastic anemia. The study profiled TCR beta VDJ and CDR3 using genomic DNA as template. TCRdb ran MiXCR on the reads and lists one entry per CDR3 protein. In the table there are more than 150,000 distinct CDR3 sequences, approximately 48% of which are singletons. This clonotype was counted at least ten times. The J segment lost 7 bases and the V segment lost 11 bases, leaving 8 bases of the junction unmatched. The CDR3 has 13 residues. Per the germline V gene, CDR1 is SNHLY and CDR2 is FYNNEI. Before being chosen for sequencing, patients had shown CD8+CD57+ cell expansion by flow cytometry.

This receptor was taken from a human donor with aplastic anemia. V and J are TRBV2 and TRBJ2-2, with 9 bases fitting TRBD2. The sample comprised sorted CD4+, CD8+, or CD8+CD57+ T cells (not recorded which) from PBMCs. Here the CDR3 DNA reads TGTGCCGGGAGGGGAGCGGGAGGCGGGGAGCTGTTTTTT. Protein product: CAGRGAGGGELFF. The full variable domain, completed using reference TRBV2 and TRBJ2-2, is EPEVTQTPSHQVTQMGQEVILRCVPISNHLYFYWYRQILGQKVEFLVSFYNNEISEKSEIFDDQFSVERPDGSNFTLKIRSTKLEDSAMYFCAGRGAGGGELFFGEGSRLTVL.